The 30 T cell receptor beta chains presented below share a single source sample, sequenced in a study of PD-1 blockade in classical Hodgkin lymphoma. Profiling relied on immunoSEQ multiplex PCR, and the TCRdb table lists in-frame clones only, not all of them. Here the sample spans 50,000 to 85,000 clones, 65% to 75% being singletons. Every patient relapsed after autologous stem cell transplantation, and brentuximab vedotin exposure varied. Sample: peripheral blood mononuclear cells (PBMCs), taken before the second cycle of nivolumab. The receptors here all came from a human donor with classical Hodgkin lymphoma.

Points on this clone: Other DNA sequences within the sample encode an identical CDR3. CDR3 in amino acids: CASSLLGTEAFF. CDR3 in DNA: TGTGCCAGCAGTTTACTGGGGACTGAAGCTTTCTTT. The rearrangement links TRBV27 to TRBJ1-1; D uncertain. The CDR3 contains 12 residues. Trimming removed 2 bases from V and 5 bases from J, with 6 bases in between. CDR1 is MNHEY, CDR2 SMNVEV, per germline (reference sequence).

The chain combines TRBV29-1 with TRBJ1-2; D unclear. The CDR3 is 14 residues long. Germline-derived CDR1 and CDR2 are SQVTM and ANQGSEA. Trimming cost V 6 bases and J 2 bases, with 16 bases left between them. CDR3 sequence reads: CSVQPVNSNYGYTF. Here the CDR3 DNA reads TGCAGCGTCCAACCCGTGAATTCAAACTATGGCTACACCTTC. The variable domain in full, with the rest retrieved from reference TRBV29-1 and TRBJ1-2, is SAVISQKPSRDICQRGTSLTIQCQVDSQVTMMFWYRQQPGQSLTLIATANQGSEATYESGFVIDKFPISRPNLTFSTLTVSNMSPEDSSIYLCSVQPVNSNYGYTFGSGTRLTVV.

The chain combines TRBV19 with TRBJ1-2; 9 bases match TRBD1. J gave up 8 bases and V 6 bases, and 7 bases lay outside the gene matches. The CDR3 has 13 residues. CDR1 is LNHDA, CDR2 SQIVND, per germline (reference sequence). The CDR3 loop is CASRRTGEGGYTF. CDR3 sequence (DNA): TGTGCCAGTAGGCGGACAGGGGAGGGAGGCTACACCTTC.

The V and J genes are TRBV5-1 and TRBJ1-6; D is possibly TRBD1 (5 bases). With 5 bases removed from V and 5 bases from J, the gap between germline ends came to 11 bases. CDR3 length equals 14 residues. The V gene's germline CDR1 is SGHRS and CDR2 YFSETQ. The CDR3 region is CASRGGPNNSPLHF. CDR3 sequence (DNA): TGCGCCAGCAGGGGGGGTCCAAATAATTCACCCCTCCACTTT.

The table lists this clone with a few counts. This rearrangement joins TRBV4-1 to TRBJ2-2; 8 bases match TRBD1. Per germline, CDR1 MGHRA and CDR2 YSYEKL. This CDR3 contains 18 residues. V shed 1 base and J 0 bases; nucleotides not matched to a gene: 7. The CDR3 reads CASSQVRDRSANTGELFF. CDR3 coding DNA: TGCGCCAGCAGCCAAGTCCGGGACAGGAGCGCGAACACCGGGGAGCTGTTTTTT.

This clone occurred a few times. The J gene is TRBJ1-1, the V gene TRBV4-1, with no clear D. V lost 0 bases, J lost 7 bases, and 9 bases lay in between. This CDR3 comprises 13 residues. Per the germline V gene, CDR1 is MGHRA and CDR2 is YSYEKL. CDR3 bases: TGCGCCAGCAGCCAAGATGGAGTGGGTGAAGCTTTCTTT. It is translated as CASSQDGVGEAFF.

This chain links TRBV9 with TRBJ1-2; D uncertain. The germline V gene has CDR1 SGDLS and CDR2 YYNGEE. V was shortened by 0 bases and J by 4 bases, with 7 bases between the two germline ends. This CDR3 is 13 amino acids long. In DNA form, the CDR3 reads TGTGCCAGCAGCGTAGAGCCCCCCTATGGCTACACCTTC. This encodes CASSVEPPYGYTF.

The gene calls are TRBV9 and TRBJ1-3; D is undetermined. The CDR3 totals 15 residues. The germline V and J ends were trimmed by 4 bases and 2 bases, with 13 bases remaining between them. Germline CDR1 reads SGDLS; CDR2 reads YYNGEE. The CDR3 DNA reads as TGTGCCAGCAGCCCACGGGGAGGAGCTGGAAACACCATATATTTT. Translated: CASSPRGGAGNTIYF.

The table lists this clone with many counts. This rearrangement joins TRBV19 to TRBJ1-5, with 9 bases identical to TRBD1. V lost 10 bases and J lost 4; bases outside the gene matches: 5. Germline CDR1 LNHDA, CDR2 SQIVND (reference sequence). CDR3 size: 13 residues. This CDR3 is CATAGTGNQPQHF. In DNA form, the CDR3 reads TGTGCCACCGCCGGGACAGGGAATCAGCCCCAGCATTTT.

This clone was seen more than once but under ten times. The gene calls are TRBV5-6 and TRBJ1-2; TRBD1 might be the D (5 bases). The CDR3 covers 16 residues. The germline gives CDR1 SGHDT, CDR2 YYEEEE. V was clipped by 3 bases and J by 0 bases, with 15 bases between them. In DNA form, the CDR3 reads TGTGCCAGCAGCTGGGGGACGCCTACCACTAACTATGGCTACACCTTC. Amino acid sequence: CASSWGTPTTNYGYTF.

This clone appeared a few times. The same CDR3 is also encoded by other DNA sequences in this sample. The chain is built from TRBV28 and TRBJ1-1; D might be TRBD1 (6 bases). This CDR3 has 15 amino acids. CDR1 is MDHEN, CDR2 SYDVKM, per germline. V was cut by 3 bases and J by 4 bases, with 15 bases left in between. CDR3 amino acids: CASSLGQGFRTEAFF. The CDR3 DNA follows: TGTGCCAGCAGTTTGGGTCAGGGGTTTCGCACTGAAGCTTTCTTT.

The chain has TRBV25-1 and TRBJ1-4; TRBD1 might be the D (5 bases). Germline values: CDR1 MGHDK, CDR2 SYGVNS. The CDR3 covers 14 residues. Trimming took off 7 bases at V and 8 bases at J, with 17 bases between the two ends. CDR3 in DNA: TGTGCCAGCACCTCCGGGGGACGAGGCGAAAAACTGTTTTTT. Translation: CASTSGGRGEKLFF.

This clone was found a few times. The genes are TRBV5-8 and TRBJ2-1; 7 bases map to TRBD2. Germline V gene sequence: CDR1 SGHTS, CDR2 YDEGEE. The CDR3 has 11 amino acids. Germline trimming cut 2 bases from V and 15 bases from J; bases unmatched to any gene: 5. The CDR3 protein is CASSFGTGGFF. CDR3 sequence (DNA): TGTGCCAGCAGCTTTGGCACGGGGGGGTTCTTC.

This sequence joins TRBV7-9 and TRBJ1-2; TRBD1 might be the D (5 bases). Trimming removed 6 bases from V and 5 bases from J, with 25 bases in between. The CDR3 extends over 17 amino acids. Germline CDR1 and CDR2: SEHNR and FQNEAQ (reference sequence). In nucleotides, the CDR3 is TGTGCCAGCAGTAGGGATCCGGGCCACCGGGACCTTTATGGCTACACCTTC. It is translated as CASSRDPGHRDLYGYTF.

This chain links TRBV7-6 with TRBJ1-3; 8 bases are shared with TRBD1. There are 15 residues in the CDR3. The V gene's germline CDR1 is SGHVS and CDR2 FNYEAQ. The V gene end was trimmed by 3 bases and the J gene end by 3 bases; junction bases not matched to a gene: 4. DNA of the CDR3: TGTGCCAGCAGCTTGGCAGGGACAGGTGGAAACACCATATATTTT. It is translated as CASSLAGTGGNTIYF.

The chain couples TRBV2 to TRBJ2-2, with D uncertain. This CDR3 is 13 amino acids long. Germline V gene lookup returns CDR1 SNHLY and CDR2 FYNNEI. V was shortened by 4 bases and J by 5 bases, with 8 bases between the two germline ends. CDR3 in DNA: TGTGCCAGCAGTGGCCTGAAAACCGGGGAGCTGTTTTTT. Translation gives CASSGLKTGELFF.

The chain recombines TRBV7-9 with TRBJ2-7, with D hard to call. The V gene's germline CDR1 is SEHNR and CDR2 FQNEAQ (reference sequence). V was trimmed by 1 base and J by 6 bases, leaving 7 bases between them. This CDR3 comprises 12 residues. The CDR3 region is CASSLEFGEQYF. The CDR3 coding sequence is TGTGCCAGCAGCTTAGAGTTCGGCGAGCAGTACTTC.

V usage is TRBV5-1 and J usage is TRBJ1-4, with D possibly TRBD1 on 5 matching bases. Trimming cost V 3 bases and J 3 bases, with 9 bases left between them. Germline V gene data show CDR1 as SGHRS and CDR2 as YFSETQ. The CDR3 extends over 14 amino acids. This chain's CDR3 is CASSSDTSNEKLFF. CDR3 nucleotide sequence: TGCGCCAGCAGCTCGGACACTTCTAATGAAAAACTGTTTTTT.

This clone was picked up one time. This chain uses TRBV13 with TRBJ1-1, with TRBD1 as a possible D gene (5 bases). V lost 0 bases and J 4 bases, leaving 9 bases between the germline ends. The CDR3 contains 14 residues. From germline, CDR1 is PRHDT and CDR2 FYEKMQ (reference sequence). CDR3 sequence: CASSLGRGGTEAFF. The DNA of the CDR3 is TGTGCCAGCAGCTTAGGACGGGGGGGCACTGAAGCTTTCTTT.

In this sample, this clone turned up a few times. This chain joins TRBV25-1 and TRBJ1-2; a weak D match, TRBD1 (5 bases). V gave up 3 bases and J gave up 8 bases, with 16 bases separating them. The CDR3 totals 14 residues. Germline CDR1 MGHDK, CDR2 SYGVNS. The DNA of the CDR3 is TGTGCCAGCAGTGATAGGGGCTCCCCGCGAGGCTACACCTTC. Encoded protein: CASSDRGSPRGYTF.

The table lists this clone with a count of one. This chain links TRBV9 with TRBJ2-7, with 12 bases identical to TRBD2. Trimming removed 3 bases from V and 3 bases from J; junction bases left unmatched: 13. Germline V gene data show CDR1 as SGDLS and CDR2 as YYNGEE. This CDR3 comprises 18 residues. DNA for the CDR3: TGTGCCAGCAGCGCAAGGGGGCTAGCGGGAGGGCCAATCTACGAGCAGTACTTC. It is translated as CASSARGLAGGPIYEQYF.

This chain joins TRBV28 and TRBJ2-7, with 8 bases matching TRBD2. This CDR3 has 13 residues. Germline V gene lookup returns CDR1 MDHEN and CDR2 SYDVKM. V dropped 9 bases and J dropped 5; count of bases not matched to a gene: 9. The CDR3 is CASSGGHEDEQYF. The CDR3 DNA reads TGTGCCAGTTCGGGGGGGCACGAGGACGAGCAGTACTTC.

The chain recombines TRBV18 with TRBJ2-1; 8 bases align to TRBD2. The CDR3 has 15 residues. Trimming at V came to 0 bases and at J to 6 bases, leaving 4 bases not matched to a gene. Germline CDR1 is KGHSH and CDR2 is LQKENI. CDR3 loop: CASSPPREGGNEQFF. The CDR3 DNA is TGTGCCAGCTCACCACCCCGGGAGGGGGGCAATGAGCAGTTCTTC.

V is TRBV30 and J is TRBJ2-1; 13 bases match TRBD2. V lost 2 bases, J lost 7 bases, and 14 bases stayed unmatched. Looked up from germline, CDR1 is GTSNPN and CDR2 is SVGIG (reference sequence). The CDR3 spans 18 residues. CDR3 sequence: CAWSSSGTSGDLRNEQFF. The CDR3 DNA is TGTGCCTGGAGTTCCTCGGGGACTAGCGGGGACCTACGGAATGAGCAGTTCTTC.

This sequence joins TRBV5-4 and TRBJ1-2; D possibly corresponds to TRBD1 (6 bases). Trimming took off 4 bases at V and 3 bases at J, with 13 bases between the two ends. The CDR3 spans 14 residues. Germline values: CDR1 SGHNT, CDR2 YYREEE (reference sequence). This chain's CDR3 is CASSPPRGDYGYTF. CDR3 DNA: TGTGCCAGCAGCCCGCCGAGGGGGGACTATGGCTACACCTTC.

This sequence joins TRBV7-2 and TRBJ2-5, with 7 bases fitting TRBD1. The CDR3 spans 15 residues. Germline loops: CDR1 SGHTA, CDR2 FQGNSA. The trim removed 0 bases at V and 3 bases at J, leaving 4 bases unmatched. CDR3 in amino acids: CASSLAAGGKETQYF. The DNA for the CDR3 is TGTGCCAGCAGCTTAGCGGCAGGGGGAAAAGAGACCCAGTACTTC.

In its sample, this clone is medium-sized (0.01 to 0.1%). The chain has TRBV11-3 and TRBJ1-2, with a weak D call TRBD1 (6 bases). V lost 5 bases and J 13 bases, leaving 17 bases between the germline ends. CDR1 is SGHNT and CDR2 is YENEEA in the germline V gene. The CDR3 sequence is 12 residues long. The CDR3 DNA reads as TGTGCCAGCAGCACCAAACCGGGACACCCCACCTTC. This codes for CASSTKPGHPTF.

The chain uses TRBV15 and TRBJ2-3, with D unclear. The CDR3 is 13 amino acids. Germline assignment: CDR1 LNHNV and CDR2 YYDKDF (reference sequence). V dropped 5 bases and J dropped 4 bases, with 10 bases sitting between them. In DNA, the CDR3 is TGTGCCACCAGCTCCAGGAGTCCAGATACGCAGTATTTT. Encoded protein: CATSSRSPDTQYF.

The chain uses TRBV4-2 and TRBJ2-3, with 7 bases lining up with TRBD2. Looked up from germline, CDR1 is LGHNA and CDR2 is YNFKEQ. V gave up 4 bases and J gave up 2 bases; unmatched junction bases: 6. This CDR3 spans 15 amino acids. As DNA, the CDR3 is TGTGCCAGCAGCCTTAAAGCGGGATTCACAGATACGCAGTATTTT. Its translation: CASSLKAGFTDTQYF.

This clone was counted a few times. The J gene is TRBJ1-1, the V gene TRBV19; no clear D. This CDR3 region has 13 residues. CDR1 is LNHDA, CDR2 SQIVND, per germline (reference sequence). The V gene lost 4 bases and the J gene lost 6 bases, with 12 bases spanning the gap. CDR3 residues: CASSTYNGAEAFF. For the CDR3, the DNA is TGTGCCAGTAGTACCTACAACGGGGCTGAAGCTTTCTTT.